Listed here is a single TCR beta chain. The sample belongs to a study of Ad26.COV2.S vaccination and SARS-CoV-2 variants. Clones were sequenced by immunoSEQ multiplex PCR, and TCRdb holds only the in-frame ones, with some missing. This table holds under 600,000 clones, roughly nine tenths found once. Noted treatment: about 20 received Ad26.COV2.S at low or high dose, single or two shots; roughly 5 received placebo; per-sample allocation not given. Sampling was done on day 63 after the first vaccine or placebo injection. V was cut by 0 bases and J by 9 bases, with 15 bases left in between. CDR3 size: 14 residues. Looked up from germline, CDR1 is SGDLS and CDR2 is YYNGEE.

Here the sequenced sample was peripheral blood, taken in a trial of Ad26.COV2.S vaccine versus placebo. This rearrangement joins TRBV9 to TRBJ1-2; unclear D gene. The clonotype was recovered from a person aged 18-65 years who received the Ad26.COV2.S COVID-19 vaccine or a placebo. CDR3 sequence reads: CASSVVASGGSYTF. The CDR3, as DNA: TGTGCCAGCAGCGTAGTCGCTTCGGGTGGCAGCTACACCTTC.